One T cell receptor beta chain is described in this entry. No cognate antigen has been identified for it. Qualities for individual bases were not recorded, and no much larger clone is one base off. Sequencing of the TRB variable region was done with the immunoSEQ hsTCRB v3.0 assay at survey level resolution. The target sequencing depth for TRB was 40,000-50,000 T-cell genomes per sample. Pooled TRB libraries were sequenced on an Illumina MiSeq with a v3 150-cycle kit. The source study handled its data this way. Analysis of repertoires was carried out in R inside a reproducible Nextflow workflow spanning QC, data transformation and analysis. LymphoSeq2, an R package for exploring AIRR-Seq data, was used to implement the custom analyses. Several samples that yielded fewer than 5000 total TRB sequences were excluded, so that 188 HIV repertoires were analyzed. Among the approximately 180 HIV repertoires that were kept, around 59 were collected before ART initiation and more than 120 were collected after ART initiation. Repertoires were downsampled to 5000 TRB nucleotide sequences, and summary statistics were averaged over 100 downsampling iterations. TRB sequences were retained for analysis only if CDR3 regions of at least seven amino acids were present. Two measures captured diversity: a Shannon entropy-derived clonality score and the Gini coefficient. In repertoire networks, the top 5000 CDR3 amino acid sequences were linked whenever an edit distance of one separated two sequences. For TRB CDR3 amino acid sequences, GLIPH2 was used to predict antigen specificity groups and MHC restriction. To flag known associations with CMV, EBV, HIV or tissue antigens, CDR3 amino acid sequences were compared against VDJdb and McPAS-TCR. Pre-ART, post-ART and control groups were compared with Wilcoxon signed-rank tests and Holm-Bonferroni correction. This immuneACCESS table, as held by TCRdb, lists in-frame sequences with V and J called but not all clones. Of the missing ones, under half trace to an unresolved V gene in checked studies; the others have no known cause. V and J calls and clone size are as listed in that table; D and trimming were resolved from the DNA. The sample profile shows 15,000 to 20,000 clones; 60% to 85% of them were found once. Together, the top ten hold 5% to 7.5% of the sample.

The data belong to a study of long-term antiretroviral therapy in people with HIV (dated by TCRdb to between 2021 and 2022). Regarding the research as a whole: The earliest samples were collected roughly a decade before the 2015 WHO recommendation for immediate ART, at a time when ART was usually postponed until CD4 counts fell. This retrospective serial study examined whether starting ART and sustained HIV suppression were associated with changes in the composition and diversity of the TRB repertoire in peripheral blood. A total of some 200 cryopreserved PBMC samples came from approximately 30 adults with confirmed HIV infection and were collected serially over a mean of roughly six years (range 1-12). Among the roughly 30 participants with HIV, ten to eleven were female. Test extractions of a monoclonal T-cell line alongside 30 to 35 polyclonal samples showed no cross-contamination during QIAcube processing.

What the work shows at the level of the full study, not this receptor alone: Expanded TRB clones identified before ART initiation dominated the repertoire at all time points, although this dominance fluctuated and declined in many PLHIV after ART. Since PBMC availability was limited, sequencing covered only the TCR beta chain, with no alpha chain pairing. Inferences about post-ART repertoire changes are limited because no data were available on ART adherence, viral resistance or therapy changes. The samples span the years 2004 to 2017, and the ART regimens used may be less effective than current regimens. ART initiation was associated with a significant increase in TRB diversity, but diversity stayed significantly below transplant donor controls even after long-term ART. Because pre-ART samples had limited cell numbers, unsorted PBMC were profiled rather than sorted CD4+ and CD8+ T cells. CDR3 length ranges in HIV repertoires were narrower than in controls, and network structure suggested an antigen-experienced repertoire with only a slight naive shift after ART.

From the germline V gene, CDR1 is SQVTM and CDR2 is ANQGSEA. Between the V and J ends, shortened by 7 bases and 0 bases respectively, the junction contains 10 bases. Measured from the cysteine to the phenylalanine, the CDR3 is 12 residues long. Solely the CDR3 DNA is kept, with 36 bases framed from the first base. Inclusion was restricted to participants for whom at least one PBMC sample before ART initiation and at least two post-ART samples were available. Treatment was received in the United States of America by all participants with HIV. Before DNA extraction, cryopreserved samples of roughly 1-11 million PBMC were thawed and then washed. At the time of the earliest PBMC sample for each participant with HIV, ages ranged from 23 to 54 years. PBMC samples were contributed by each participant from 1-4 timepoints before ART initiation and 2-8 timepoints after ART initiation, with a median of 7 samples. Serial HIV viral load, CD4+ T-cell count, ART history and demographic data were obtained for every participant. Genomic DNA was extracted from unsorted PBMC with a Qiagen kit on a QIAcube, processed in batches of 12 samples.

The rearranged segments are TRBV29-1 and TRBJ2-7; the D gene is perhaps TRBD1, on 6 matching bases. The sequences come from unsorted PBMCs, collected at the start of antiretroviral therapy, before treatment. The TCR sequence derives from a man aged 18-30 years with HIV. The CDR3 loop reads CSAARGSYEQYF. The nucleotide sequence reads as follows: TGCAGCGCCGCCAGGGGCTCCTACGAGCAGTACTTC.